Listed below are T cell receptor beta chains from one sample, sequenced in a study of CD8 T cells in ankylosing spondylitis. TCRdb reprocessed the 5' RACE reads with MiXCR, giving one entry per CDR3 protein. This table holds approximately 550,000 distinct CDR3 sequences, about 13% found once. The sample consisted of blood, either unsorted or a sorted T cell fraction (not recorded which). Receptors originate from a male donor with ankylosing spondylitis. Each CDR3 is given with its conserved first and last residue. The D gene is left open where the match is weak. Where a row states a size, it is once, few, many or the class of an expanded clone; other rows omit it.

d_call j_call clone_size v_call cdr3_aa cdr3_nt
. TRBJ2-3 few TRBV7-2 CASSFGKGDTQYF TGTGCCAGCAGCTTCGGGAAGGGAGATACGCAGTATTTT
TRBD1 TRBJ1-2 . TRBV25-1 CASSEEGQGRLSF TGTGCCAGCAGTGAAGAGGGACAGGGACGGCTCTCCTTC
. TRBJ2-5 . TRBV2 CASIQDAAGEEAQYF TGTGCCAGCATCCAGGACGCGGCGGGCGAAGAGGCCCAGTACTTC
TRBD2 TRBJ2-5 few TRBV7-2 CASSLELREDGTQYF TGTGCCAGCAGCTTAGAATTGCGGGAGGACGGGACCCAGTACTTC
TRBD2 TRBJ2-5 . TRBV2 CASTRLADQETQYF TGTGCCAGCACTAGACTAGCGGATCAAGAGACCCAGTACTTC
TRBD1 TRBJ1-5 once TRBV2 CASNSGTGGWDQPQHF TGTGCCAGCAATTCCGGGACAGGGGGCTGGGATCAGCCCCAGCATTTT
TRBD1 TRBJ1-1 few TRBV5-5 CASSGYRGYTEAFF TGTGCCAGCAGCGGCTACAGGGGTTACACTGAAGCTTTCTTT
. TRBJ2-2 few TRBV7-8 CASSLAAGATTGELFF TGTGCCAGCAGCTTAGCGGCAGGGGCAACCACCGGGGAGCTGTTTTTT
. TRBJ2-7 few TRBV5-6 CASSSQGPGGHEQYF TGTGCCAGCAGCTCGCAAGGGCCTGGAGGCCACGAGCAGTACTTC
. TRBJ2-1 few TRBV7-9 CASSLARVWGPYNEQFF TGTGCCAGCAGCTTAGCGCGTGTTTGGGGGCCCTACAATGAGCAGTTCTTC
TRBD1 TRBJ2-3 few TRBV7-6 CASSLMTGEDTQYF TGTGCCAGCAGCTTAATGACAGGGGAAGATACGCAGTATTTT
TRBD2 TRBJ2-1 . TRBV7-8 CASSLAIAGGYNEQFF TGTGCCAGCAGCTTAGCGATAGCGGGGGGGTACAATGAGCAGTTCTTC
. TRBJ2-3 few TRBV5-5 CASSSRSPTGTDTQYF TGTGCCAGCAGCTCTCGGTCCCCCACTGGCACAGATACGCAGTATTTT
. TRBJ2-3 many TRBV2 CASSEGRGRRTDTQYF TGTGCCAGCAGTGAAGGGAGGGGGCGTAGGACAGATACGCAGTATTTT
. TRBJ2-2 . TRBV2 CASSEVDPGELFF TGTGCCAGCAGTGAAGTGGACCCCGGGGAGCTGTTTTTT
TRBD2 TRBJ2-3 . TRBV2 CASRGPGLAGTLDTDTQYF TGTGCCAGCAGAGGCCCGGGACTAGCGGGAACACTGGACACAGATACGCAGTATTTT
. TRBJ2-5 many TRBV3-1 CASSQGRGWETQYF TGTGCCAGCAGCCAAGGCAGGGGATGGGAGACCCAGTACTTC